Presented here are 16 T cell receptor beta chains from one specimen sequenced in a study of T cells in localized non-small cell lung cancer. Clones were read by immunoSEQ multiplex PCR, and TCRdb kept only the in-frame ones, dropping some. The data contain some 2,200 clones, approximately 26% of them singletons. Sample: lung tumor tissue, taken before any cancer treatment. These receptors were collected from a man aged 40 to 70 with stage II lung adenocarcinoma.

This clone was counted only a few times. The DNA for the CDR3 is TGTGCCAGCGTTCCCAACCAGAGCCCCTACGAGCAGTACTTC. Translation gives CASVPNQSPYEQYF. The chain is built from TRBV6-8 and TRBJ2-7; unclear D gene. The CDR3 loop spans 14 amino acids. Trimming removed 8 bases from V and 2 bases from J, with 16 bases in between. The germline V gene encodes CDR1 MNHGY and CDR2 SAAAGT.

This clone was observed a few times. V gene TRBV6-8 combines with J gene TRBJ1-1; 10 bases map to TRBD1. With 2 bases clipped from V and 7 bases from J, the junction kept 13 bases outside the gene matches. The CDR3 is 17 residues long. The germline gives CDR1 MNHGY, CDR2 SAAAGT. CDR3 protein: CASSYILVRDRGDEAFF. CDR3 coding DNA: TGTGCCAGCAGTTACATCCTTGTGAGGGACAGGGGCGATGAAGCTTTCTTT.

The chain combines TRBV29-1 with TRBJ2-2; the D gene is possibly TRBD1 (5 bases). Trimming removed 4 bases at V and 1 base at J, with 10 bases between. Germline V gene data show CDR1 as SQVTM and CDR2 as ANQGSEA. The CDR3 consists of 14 residues. CDR3 sequence (DNA): TGCAGCGTTGTTCGCAGGGAGAACACCGGGGAGCTGTTTTTT. It specifies CSVVRRENTGELFF.

The rearrangement links TRBV19 to TRBJ2-5; D possibly corresponds to TRBD1 (5 bases). The CDR3 runs 13 residues. The V end lost 5 bases, the J end lost 1 base, and 8 bases lay between the germline ends. The germline CDR1 and CDR2 sequences are LNHDA and SQIVND (reference sequence). The CDR3 bases are TGTGCCAGTAGTTCAGGGCTCCAAGAGACCCAGTACTTC. Protein sequence: CASSSGLQETQYF.

A few counts support this clone. The rearrangement uses TRBV11-3 and TRBJ1-2, with 9 bases that match TRBD1. The germline V gene has CDR1 SGHNT and CDR2 YENEEA. With V trimmed by 5 bases and J by 8 bases, 9 bases remained unmatched. The CDR3 totals 14 residues. CDR3 loop: CASSLGTGLTGYTF. CDR3 DNA sequence: TGTGCCAGCAGCCTCGGGACAGGGTTAACGGGCTACACCTTC.

This clone has more than one count but fewer than ten. Written as DNA, the CDR3 is TGTGCCAGCAGCTTACAGGGACAGGGGGGAAACACCATATATTTT. The encoded protein is CASSLQGQGGNTIYF. This chain joins TRBV11-3 and TRBJ1-3; 10 nucleotides align to TRBD1. CDR1 SGHNT and CDR2 YENEEA come from the germline V gene. The CDR3 has 15 residues. The junction had 2 bases not matched to a gene; V was cut back by 2 bases and J by 4 bases.

This clone occurred once. This chain uses TRBV10-2 with TRBJ1-2; 7 bases are a match to TRBD1. The CDR3 consists of 14 residues. Looked up from germline, CDR1 is WSHSY and CDR2 is SAAADI. Unmatched junction bases numbered 4, after V lost 5 bases and J lost 1 base. The CDR3 spells CASSPDRFNYGYTF. CDR3 in DNA: TGCGCCAGCAGTCCGGACAGGTTTAACTATGGCTACACCTTC.

In this sample, this clone turned up a few times. The gene calls are TRBV11-3 and TRBJ2-4; D not resolved. V was trimmed by 8 bases and J by 3 bases, leaving 14 bases between them. This CDR3 has 14 residues. Germline CDR1 is SGHNT and CDR2 is YENEEA. CDR3 nucleotide sequence: TGTGCCAGCGGTCACAATTTTGGCAAAAACATTCAGTACTTC. This sequence encodes CASGHNFGKNIQYF.

The chain uses TRBV5-1 and TRBJ2-1; the match to TRBD1 covers 8 bases. The trim removed 4 bases at V and 7 bases at J, leaving 7 bases unmatched. Germline loops: CDR1 SGHRS, CDR2 YFSETQ. CDR3 length equals 14 residues. The CDR3 protein is CASSLLTGDNEQFF. The CDR3 DNA reads as TGCGCCAGCAGCCTATTGACAGGGGATAATGAGCAGTTCTTC.

This clone has more than one count but fewer than ten. The rearrangement uses TRBV30 and TRBJ1-1, with 9 bases matching TRBD1. This CDR3 region has 13 residues. The germline CDR1 and CDR2 sequences are GTSNPN and SVGIG (reference sequence). V was clipped by 1 base and J by 3 bases; unmatched bases: 0. The CDR3 loop is CAWSDRGHTEAFF. As DNA, the CDR3 is TGTGCCTGGAGTGACAGGGGGCACACTGAAGCTTTCTTT.

This clone was observed a few times. This chain joins TRBV11-3 and TRBJ2-3; D is ambiguous. CDR3 length: 14 amino acids. Germline V gives CDR1 SGHNT, CDR2 YENEEA. V lost 0 bases and J 6 bases, leaving 10 bases between the germline ends. Written as DNA, the CDR3 is TGTGCCAGCAGCTTAGATGGTGGCGAGGATACGCAGTATTTT. Amino acids: CASSLDGGEDTQYF.

This clone was seen a handful of times. V and J are TRBV19 and TRBJ2-2; no clear D. The CDR3 loop spans 14 amino acids. CDR1 LNHDA and CDR2 SQIVND come from the germline V gene (reference sequence). The V end lost 5 bases, the J end lost 1 base, and 8 bases lay between the germline ends. CDR3 amino acids: CASSLQLNTGELFF. The CDR3 region has the DNA TGTGCCAGTAGTCTTCAGTTGAACACCGGGGAGCTGTTTTTT.

V usage is TRBV6-8 and J usage is TRBJ1-2; 9 bases align to TRBD1. The ends lost 7 bases at V and 5 bases at J; junction bases unmatched: 8. CDR1 and CDR2 (germline): MNHGY, SAAAGT. CDR3 size: 14 residues. The CDR3 reads CASTRQGGGYGYTF. The CDR3 DNA reads as TGTGCCAGCACCCGACAGGGGGGTGGGTATGGCTACACCTTC.

J is TRBJ1-4 and V is TRBV10-3, with D perhaps matching TRBD1 (5 bases). CDR1 is ENHRY and CDR2 is SYGVKD in the germline V gene. V lost 10 bases to trimming and J lost 8 bases, with 17 bases between them. The CDR3 has 13 residues. The CDR3 bases are TGTGCCAGCGTACAGGTGGAGGGGGAAAAACTGTTTTTT. Residues: CASVQVEGEKLFF.

Of note for this clone: One end of the junction is discordant with germline, which a read error may explain. The rearrangement links TRBV6-8 to TRBJ2-7; 8 nucleotides align to TRBD1. In germline, CDR1 is MNHGY, CDR2 SAAAGT. The CDR3 covers 12 residues. CDR3: CAISGTGNEQYF. In DNA form, the CDR3 reads TGTGCCATCAGTGGGACAGGTAACGAGCAGTACTTC.

This clone qualifies as large. This chain connects TRBV11-3 to TRBJ1-6; D is possibly TRBD1 (6 bases). The CDR3 consists of 14 residues. The germline V gene encodes CDR1 SGHNT and CDR2 YENEEA. The V end was cut by 5 bases, the J end by 10 bases, with 15 bases between. CDR3 coding DNA: TGTGCCAGCAGCCCTACGACAGGAACCTCACCCCTCCACTTT. Residues: CASSPTTGTSPLHF.